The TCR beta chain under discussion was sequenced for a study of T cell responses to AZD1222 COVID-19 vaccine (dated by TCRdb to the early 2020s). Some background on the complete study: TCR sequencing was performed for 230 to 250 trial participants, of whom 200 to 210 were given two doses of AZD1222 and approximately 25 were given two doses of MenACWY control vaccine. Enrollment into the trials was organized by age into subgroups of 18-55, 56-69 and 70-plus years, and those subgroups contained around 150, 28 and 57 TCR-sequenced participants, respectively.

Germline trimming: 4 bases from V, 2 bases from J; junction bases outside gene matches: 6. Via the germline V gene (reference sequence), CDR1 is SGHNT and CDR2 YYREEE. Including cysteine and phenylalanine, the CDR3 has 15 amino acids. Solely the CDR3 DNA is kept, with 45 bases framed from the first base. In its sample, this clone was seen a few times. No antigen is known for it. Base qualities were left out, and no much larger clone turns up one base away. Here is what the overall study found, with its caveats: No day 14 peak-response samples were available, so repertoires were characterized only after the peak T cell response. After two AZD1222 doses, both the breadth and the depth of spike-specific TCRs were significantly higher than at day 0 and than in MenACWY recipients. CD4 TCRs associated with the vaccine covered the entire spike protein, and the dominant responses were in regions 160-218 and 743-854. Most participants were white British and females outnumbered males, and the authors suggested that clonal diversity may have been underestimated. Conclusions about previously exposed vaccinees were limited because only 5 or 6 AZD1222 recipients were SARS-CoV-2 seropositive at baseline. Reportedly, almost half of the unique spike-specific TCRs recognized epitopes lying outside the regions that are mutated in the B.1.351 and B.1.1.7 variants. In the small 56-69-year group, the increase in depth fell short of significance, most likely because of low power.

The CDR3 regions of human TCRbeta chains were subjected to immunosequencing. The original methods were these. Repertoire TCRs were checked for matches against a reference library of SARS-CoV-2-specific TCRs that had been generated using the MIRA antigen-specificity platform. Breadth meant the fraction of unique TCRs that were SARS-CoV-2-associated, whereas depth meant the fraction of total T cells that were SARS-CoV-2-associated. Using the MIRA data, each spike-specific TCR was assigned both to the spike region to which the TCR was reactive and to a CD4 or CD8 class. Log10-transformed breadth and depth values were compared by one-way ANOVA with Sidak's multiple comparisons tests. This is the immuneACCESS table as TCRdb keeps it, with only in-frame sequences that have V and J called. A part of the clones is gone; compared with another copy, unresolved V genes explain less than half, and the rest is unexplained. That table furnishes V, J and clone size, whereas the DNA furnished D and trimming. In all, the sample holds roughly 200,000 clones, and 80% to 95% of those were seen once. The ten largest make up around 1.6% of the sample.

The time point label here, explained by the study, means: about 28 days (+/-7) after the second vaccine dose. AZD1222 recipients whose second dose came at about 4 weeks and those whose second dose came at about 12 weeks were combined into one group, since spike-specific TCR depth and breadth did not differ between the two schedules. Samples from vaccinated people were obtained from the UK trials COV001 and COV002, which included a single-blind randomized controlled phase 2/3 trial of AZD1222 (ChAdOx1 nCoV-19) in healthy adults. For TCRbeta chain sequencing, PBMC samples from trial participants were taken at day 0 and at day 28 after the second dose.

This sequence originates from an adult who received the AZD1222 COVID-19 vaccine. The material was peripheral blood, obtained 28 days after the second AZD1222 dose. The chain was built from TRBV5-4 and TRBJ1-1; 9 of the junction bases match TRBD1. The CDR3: CASSPWTGVNTEAFF. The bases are TGTGCCAGCAGCCCCTGGACAGGGGTTAACACTGAAGCTTTCTTT.